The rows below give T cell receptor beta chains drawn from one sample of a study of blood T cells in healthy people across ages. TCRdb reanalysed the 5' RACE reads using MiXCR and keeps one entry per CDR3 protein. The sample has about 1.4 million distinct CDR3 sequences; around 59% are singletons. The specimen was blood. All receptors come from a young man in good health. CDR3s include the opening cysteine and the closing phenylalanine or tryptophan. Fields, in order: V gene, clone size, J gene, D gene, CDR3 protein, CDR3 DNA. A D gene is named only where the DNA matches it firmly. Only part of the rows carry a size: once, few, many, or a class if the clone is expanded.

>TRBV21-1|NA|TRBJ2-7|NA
CASILSRARAGRLEQYF
TGTGCCAGCATTTTGTCCAGGGCGCGGGCCGGTCGGTTAGAGCAGTACTTC
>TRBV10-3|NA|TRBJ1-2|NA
CAISESSYGYTF
TGTGCCATCAGTGAGTCGAGCTATGGCTACACCTTC
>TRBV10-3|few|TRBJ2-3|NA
CASRGGTQYF
TGTGCCTCACGAGGGGGTACGCAGTATTTT
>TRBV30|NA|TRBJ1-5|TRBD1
CAWSIGQANQPQHF
TGTGCCTGGAGTATAGGACAGGCCAATCAGCCCCAGCATTTT
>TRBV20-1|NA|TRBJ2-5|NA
CSACGPTEQYF
TGCAGTGCCTGTGGCCCAACGGAGCAGTACTTC
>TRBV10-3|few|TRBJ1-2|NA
CAISESGSDDGYTF
TGTGCCATCAGTGAGTCTGGAAGCGACGATGGCTACACCTTC
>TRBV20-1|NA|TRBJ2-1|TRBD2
CSAPALAGDYEQFF
TGCAGTGCCCCGGCACTAGCGGGGGACTATGAGCAGTTCTTC
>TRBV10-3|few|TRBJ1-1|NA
CAIRNREDTEAFF
TGTGCCATCAGGAACAGGGAGGACACTGAAGCTTTCTTT
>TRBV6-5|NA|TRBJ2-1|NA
CASRSTANEQFF
TGTGCCAGCAGGTCGACAGCGAATGAGCAGTTCTTC
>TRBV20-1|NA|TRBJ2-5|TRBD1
CSARPGQGRETQYF
TGCAGTGCTAGACCTGGACAGGGGAGGGAGACCCAGTACTTC
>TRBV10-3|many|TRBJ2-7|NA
CAISDRSYEQYF
TGTGCCATCAGTGACCGTTCCTACGAGCAGTACTTC
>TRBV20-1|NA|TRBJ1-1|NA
CSVPRLGTDDRTEAFF
TGCAGTGTACCTCGGCTCGGGACCGACGATCGGACTGAAGCTTTCTTT
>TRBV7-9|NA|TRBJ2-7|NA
CASSLNSNEQYF
TGTGCCAGCAGCTTAAACTCGAACGAGCAGTACTTC
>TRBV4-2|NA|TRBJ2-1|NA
CASSQEDRDNNEQFF
TGTGCCAGCAGCCAAGAGGACAGAGATAACAATGAGCAGTTCTTC
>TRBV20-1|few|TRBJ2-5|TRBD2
CSATGRSGGVQETQYF
TGCAGTGCTACCGGCCGCAGCGGGGGGGTTCAAGAGACCCAGTACTTC
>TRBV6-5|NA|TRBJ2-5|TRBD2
CASRSSRGDKSGTQYF
TGTGCCAGCAGGTCCTCACGGGGGGATAAGAGTGGGACCCAGTACTTC
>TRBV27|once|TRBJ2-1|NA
CASTRGWAYNEQFF
TGTGCCAGCACTAGGGGATGGGCTTACAATGAGCAGTTCTTC
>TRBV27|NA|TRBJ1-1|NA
CASRQLNTEAFF
TGTGCCAGCAGACAGCTGAACACTGAAGCTTTCTTT
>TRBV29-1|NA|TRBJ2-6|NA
CSVRQQYSGANVLTF
TGCAGCGTTAGACAGCAATACTCTGGGGCCAACGTCCTGACTTTC
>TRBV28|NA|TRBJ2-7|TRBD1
CASSFEAGTGYEQYF
TGTGCCAGCAGTTTCGAGGCCGGGACAGGATACGAGCAGTACTTC
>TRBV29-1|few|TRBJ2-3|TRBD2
CSVEVAGGPGTQYF
TGCAGCGTTGAAGTAGCGGGAGGGCCGGGTACGCAGTATTTT
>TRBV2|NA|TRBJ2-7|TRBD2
CASSARPRGSHYEQYF
TGTGCCAGCAGTGCCCGCCCGCGGGGGAGCCACTACGAGCAGTACTTC
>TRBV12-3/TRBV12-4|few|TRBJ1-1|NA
CASSGDRYTEAFF
TGTGCCAGCAGTGGCGACAGGTACACTGAAGCTTTCTTT